Listed below are T cell receptor beta chains from one sample, sequenced in a study of blood T cell repertoires in COVID-19. Clones were read by immunoSEQ multiplex PCR, and TCRdb kept only the in-frame ones, dropping some. The top ten clones hold roughly 5% of a sample with about 150,000 clones, 75% to 90% of them seen once. Sequenced material: PBMCs or T cells enriched from blood (not recorded which). Receptor source: a man between 65 and 85 years old who had been exposed to COVID-19. Both conserved end residues are part of each CDR3. Fields, in order: clone size, D gene, J gene, V gene, CDR3 protein, CDR3 DNA. D genes are given only for firm matches. Size is omitted from some rows. Given values are once, few, many or a class for expanded clones.

clone_size: once; d_call: NA; j_call: TRBJ1-5; v_call: TRBV6-6; cdr3_aa: CASRISEEPQHF; cdr3_nt: TGTGCCAGCAGGATTTCGGAGGAACCCCAGCATTTT
clone_size: NA; d_call: TRBD2; j_call: TRBJ2-3; v_call: TRBV30; cdr3_aa: CAWSPLGGWRSTDTQYF; cdr3_nt: TGTGCCTGGAGTCCCCTCGGGGGGTGGCGAAGCACAGATACGCAGTATTTT
clone_size: NA; d_call: TRBD2; j_call: TRBJ2-3; v_call: TRBV7-6; cdr3_aa: CASSLEASGRGTDTQYF; cdr3_nt: TGTGCCAGCAGCTTAGAGGCGAGCGGGAGAGGTACAGATACGCAGTATTTT
clone_size: many; d_call: NA; j_call: TRBJ2-7; v_call: TRBV5-5; cdr3_aa: CASSLFTGPDEQYF; cdr3_nt: TGTGCCAGCAGCTTGTTTACAGGGCCGGACGAGCAGTACTTC
clone_size: NA; d_call: NA; j_call: TRBJ1-2; v_call: TRBV2; cdr3_aa: CASDIIRSNYGYTF; cdr3_nt: TGTGCCAGCGACATTATAAGGTCTAACTATGGCTACACCTTC
clone_size: NA; d_call: TRBD1; j_call: TRBJ2-5; v_call: TRBV18; cdr3_aa: CASSQDLVGQGETQYF; cdr3_nt: TGTGCCAGCTCACAGGACCTCGTTGGACAGGGGGAGACCCAGTACTTC
clone_size: NA; d_call: NA; j_call: TRBJ2-7; v_call: TRBV2; cdr3_aa: CASSEASGLPYEQYF; cdr3_nt: TGTGCCAGCAGTGAAGCAAGCGGCTTACCCTACGAGCAGTACTTC
clone_size: NA; d_call: NA; j_call: TRBJ1-2; v_call: TRBV18; cdr3_aa: CASSPPGREAGYTF; cdr3_nt: TGTGCCAGCTCACCACCCGGCAGGGAGGCTGGCTACACCTTC
clone_size: NA; d_call: NA; j_call: TRBJ2-2; v_call: TRBV3-1/TRBV3-2; cdr3_aa: CASSQDRTDTGELFF; cdr3_nt: TGTGCCAGCAGCCAAGATCGGACAGACACCGGGGAGCTGTTTTTT
clone_size: NA; d_call: NA; j_call: TRBJ1-4; v_call: TRBV4-3; cdr3_aa: CASSQAGGVYEKLFF; cdr3_nt: TGCGCCAGCAGCCAAGCCGGCGGGGTGTATGAAAAACTGTTTTTT
clone_size: NA; d_call: TRBD2; j_call: TRBJ2-7; v_call: TRBV15; cdr3_aa: CATSRDSRKREPSEQYF; cdr3_nt: TGTGCCACCAGCAGAGATAGTAGGAAGCGGGAGCCCTCCGAGCAGTACTTC
clone_size: NA; d_call: NA; j_call: TRBJ2-2; v_call: TRBV19; cdr3_aa: CASNLDYSNTGELFF; cdr3_nt: TGTGCCAGTAATCTCGACTACTCGAACACCGGGGAGCTGTTTTTT
clone_size: NA; d_call: TRBD1; j_call: TRBJ2-7; v_call: TRBV11-2; cdr3_aa: CASSPTGDSYEQYF; cdr3_nt: TGTGCCAGCAGCCCCACAGGGGACTCCTACGAGCAGTACTTC
clone_size: once; d_call: NA; j_call: TRBJ1-3; v_call: TRBV18; cdr3_aa: CASSPSSSSGNTIYF; cdr3_nt: TGTGCCAGCTCACCGTCTAGCTCCTCTGGAAACACCATATATTTT
clone_size: NA; d_call: NA; j_call: TRBJ2-2; v_call: TRBV6-5; cdr3_aa: CASNNRAGELFF; cdr3_nt: TGTGCCAGCAACAACAGGGCCGGGGAGCTGTTTTTT
clone_size: NA; d_call: NA; j_call: TRBJ1-3; v_call: TRBV4-3; cdr3_aa: CASSQAAGPSGNTIYF; cdr3_nt: TGCGCCAGCAGCCAAGCGGCAGGGCCCTCTGGAAACACCATATATTTT
clone_size: NA; d_call: TRBD1; j_call: TRBJ1-6; v_call: TRBV6-5; cdr3_aa: CASSSNRGGNNSPLHF; cdr3_nt: TGTGCCAGCAGTTCGAACAGGGGCGGCAATAATTCACCCCTCCACTTT
clone_size: NA; d_call: NA; j_call: TRBJ1-1; v_call: TRBV12-3/TRBV12-4; cdr3_aa: CASSLAQNTEAFF; cdr3_nt: TGTGCCAGCAGTTTAGCCCAGAACACTGAAGCTTTCTTT
clone_size: once; d_call: NA; j_call: TRBJ1-6; v_call: TRBV30; cdr3_aa: CAWKGQYNSPLHF; cdr3_nt: TGTGCCTGGAAGGGACAATATAATTCACCCCTCCACTTT
clone_size: NA; d_call: NA; j_call: TRBJ2-7; v_call: TRBV14; cdr3_aa: CASSQDSRRLSYEQYF; cdr3_nt: TGTGCCAGCAGCCAAGATTCCCGGCGGCTCTCCTACGAGCAGTACTTC
clone_size: NA; d_call: TRBD1; j_call: TRBJ2-3; v_call: TRBV9; cdr3_aa: CASSEGDRADTQYF; cdr3_nt: TGTGCCAGCAGCGAGGGGGACAGGGCAGATACGCAGTATTTT
clone_size: NA; d_call: TRBD1; j_call: TRBJ1-6; v_call: TRBV6-5; cdr3_aa: CASSYRGQGVTSPLHF; cdr3_nt: TGTGCCAGCAGTTACCGGGGACAGGGAGTCACTTCACCCCTCCACTTT
clone_size: NA; d_call: TRBD2; j_call: TRBJ2-1; v_call: TRBV11-3; cdr3_aa: CASSLGTSGSVEQFF; cdr3_nt: TGTGCCAGCAGCTTAGGGACTAGCGGGAGTGTTGAGCAGTTCTTC